This T cell receptor (beta chain) was found in a study of Ad26.COV2.S vaccination and SARS-CoV-2 variants. For the study at large: As a participant in COV1001, the donor was in the Ad26.COV2.S trial arm. In the study, Ad26.COV2.S was injected intramuscularly once, or twice 56 days apart.

For this clone: Its specificity is unknown.

Between the trimmed V and J ends, which lost 3 bases and 1 base, there was a span of 13 bases. Per germline, CDR1 MNHNS and CDR2 SASEGT. The CDR3 covers 16 residues. Noted treatment: around 19 received Ad26.COV2.S at low or high dose, single or two shots; about 5 received placebo; per-sample allocation not given. It was on day 63 after the first vaccine or placebo injection that samples were taken. Expression of Wuhan-strain SARS-CoV-2 spike came from the Ad26 vector that formed the vaccine. The table came from immunoSEQ multiplex PCR; TCRdb's copy has only in-frame clones and leaves some out. Of 350,000 to 500,000 clones in the sample, around 90% were seen once. Study results and limitations: The placebo group had lower spike-specific TCR breadth than the vaccine recipients did.

The rearrangement joins TRBV6-1 to TRBJ1-3; maybe TRBD1 (5 bases). The sequence came from a person between 18 and 59 years old who received the Ad26.COV2.S COVID-19 vaccine or a placebo. The specimen was peripheral blood, collected in a trial of Ad26.COV2.S vaccine versus placebo. The CDR3 spells CASSDDSLWSGNTIYF. The CDR3 bases are TGTGCCAGCAGTGATGACAGCCTATGGTCTGGAAACACCATATATTTT.